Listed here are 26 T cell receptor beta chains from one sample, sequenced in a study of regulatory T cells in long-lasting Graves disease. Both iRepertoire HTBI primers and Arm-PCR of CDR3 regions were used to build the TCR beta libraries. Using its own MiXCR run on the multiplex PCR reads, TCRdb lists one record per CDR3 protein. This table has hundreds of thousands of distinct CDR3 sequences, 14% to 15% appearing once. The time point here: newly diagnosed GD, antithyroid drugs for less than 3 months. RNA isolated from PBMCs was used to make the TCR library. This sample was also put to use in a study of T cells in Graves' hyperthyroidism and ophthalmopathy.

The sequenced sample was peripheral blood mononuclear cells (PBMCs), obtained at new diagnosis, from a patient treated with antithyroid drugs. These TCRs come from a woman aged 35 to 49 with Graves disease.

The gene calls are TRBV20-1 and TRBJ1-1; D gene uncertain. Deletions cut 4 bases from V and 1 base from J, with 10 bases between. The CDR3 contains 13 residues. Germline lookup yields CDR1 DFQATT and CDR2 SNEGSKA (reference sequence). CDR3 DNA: TGCAGTGCTATAGAGGGAGGGAACACTGAAGCTTTCTTT. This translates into CSAIEGGNTEAFF.

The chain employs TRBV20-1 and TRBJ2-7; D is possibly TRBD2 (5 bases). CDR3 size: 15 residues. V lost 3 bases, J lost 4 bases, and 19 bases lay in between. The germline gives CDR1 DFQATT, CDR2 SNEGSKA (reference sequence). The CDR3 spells CSASALETLAYEQYF. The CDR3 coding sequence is TGCAGTGCTAGTGCCCTGGAGACCTTAGCGTACGAGCAGTACTTC.

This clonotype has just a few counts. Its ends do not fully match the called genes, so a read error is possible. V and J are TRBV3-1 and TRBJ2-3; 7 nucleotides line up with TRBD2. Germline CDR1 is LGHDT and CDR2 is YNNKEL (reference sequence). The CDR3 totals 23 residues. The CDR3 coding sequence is TGTGCCAGCAGCCAAGTGTCCGGGCGGAAAGTTAAAAACAAAGCCGGGACTACAGACACGCAGTATTTT. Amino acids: CASSQVSGRKVKNKAGTTDTQYF.

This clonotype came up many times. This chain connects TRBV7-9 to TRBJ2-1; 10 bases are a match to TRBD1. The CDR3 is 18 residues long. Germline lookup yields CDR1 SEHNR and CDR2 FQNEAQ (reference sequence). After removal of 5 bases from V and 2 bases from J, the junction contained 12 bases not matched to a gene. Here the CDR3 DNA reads TGTGCCAGCAGCAGAGCTCCGGGACAGGGGCCCCCCTACAATGAGCAGTTCTTC. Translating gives CASSRAPGQGPPYNEQFF.

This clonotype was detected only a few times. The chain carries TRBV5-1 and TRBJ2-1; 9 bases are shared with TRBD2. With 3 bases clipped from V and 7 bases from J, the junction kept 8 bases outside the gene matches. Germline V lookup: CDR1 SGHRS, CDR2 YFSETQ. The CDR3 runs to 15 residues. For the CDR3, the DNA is TGCGCCAGCAGCTCGGGTAGCGGGAGTCAGAATGAGCAGTTCTTC. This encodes CASSSGSGSQNEQFF.

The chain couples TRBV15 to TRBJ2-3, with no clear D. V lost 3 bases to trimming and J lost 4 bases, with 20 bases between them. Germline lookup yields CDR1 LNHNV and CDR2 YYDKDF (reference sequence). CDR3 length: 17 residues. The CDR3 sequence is CATSSRLNGAPADTQYF. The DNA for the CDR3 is TGTGCCACCAGCAGTCGCCTTAATGGAGCGCCCGCAGATACGCAGTATTTT.

The CDR3 DNA follows: TGTGCCAGCAGCTTGGAAGGACTGGGGACCTACGAGCAGTACTTC. This encodes CASSLEGLGTYEQYF. The V call is TRBV5-4, the J call TRBJ2-7; D is possibly TRBD2 (5 bases). Germline values: CDR1 SGHNT, CDR2 YYREEE (reference sequence). V shed 0 bases and J shed 2 bases, with 12 bases lying between them. The CDR3 consists of 15 residues.

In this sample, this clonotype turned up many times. CDR3 protein: CASRSGQGGNTGELFF. DNA for the CDR3: TGTGCCAGCCGGAGCGGCCAGGGAGGGAACACCGGGGAGCTGTTTTTT. The chain combines TRBV2 with TRBJ2-2; D might be TRBD2 (6 bases). CDR1 and CDR2 (germline): SNHLY, FYNNEI. V lost 8 bases and J 1 base, leaving 17 bases between the germline ends. This CDR3 spans 16 amino acids.

CDR3 in DNA: TGTGCCAGCAGCGAGACAGGGCTAACCGGGGAGCTGTTTTTT. Encoded protein: CASSETGLTGELFF. This chain connects TRBV12-3 or TRBV12-4 to TRBJ2-2, with 7 positions matching TRBD1. The CDR3 extends over 14 amino acids. The ends lost 6 bases at V and 5 bases at J; junction bases unmatched: 6.

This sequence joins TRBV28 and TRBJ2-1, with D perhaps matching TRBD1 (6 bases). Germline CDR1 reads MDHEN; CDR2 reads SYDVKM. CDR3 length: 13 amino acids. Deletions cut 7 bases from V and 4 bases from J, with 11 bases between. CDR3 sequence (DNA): TGTGCCAGCACTAGACAGGCTTACAATGAGCAGTTCTTC. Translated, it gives CASTRQAYNEQFF.

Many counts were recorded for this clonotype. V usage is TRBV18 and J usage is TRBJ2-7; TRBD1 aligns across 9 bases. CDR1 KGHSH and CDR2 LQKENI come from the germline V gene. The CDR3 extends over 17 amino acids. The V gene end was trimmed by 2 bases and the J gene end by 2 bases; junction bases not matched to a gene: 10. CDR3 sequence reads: CASSPFNTGTGPYEQYF. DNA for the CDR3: TGTGCCAGCTCACCATTCAATACCGGGACAGGGCCCTACGAGCAGTACTTC.

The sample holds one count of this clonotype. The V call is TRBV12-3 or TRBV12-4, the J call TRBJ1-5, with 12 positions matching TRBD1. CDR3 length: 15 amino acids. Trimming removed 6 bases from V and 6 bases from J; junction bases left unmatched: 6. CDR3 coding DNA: TGTGCCAGCAGGGGGACAGGGGGCGCGGGTCAGCCCCAGCATTTT. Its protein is CASRGTGGAGQPQHF.

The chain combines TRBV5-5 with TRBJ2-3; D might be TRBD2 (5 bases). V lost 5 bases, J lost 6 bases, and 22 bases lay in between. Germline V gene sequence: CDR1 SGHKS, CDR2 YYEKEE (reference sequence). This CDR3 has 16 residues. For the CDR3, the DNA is TGTGCCAGCAGAAGGGAGTACGGTTTCGGGTCCGATACGCAGTATTTT. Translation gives CASRREYGFGSDTQYF.

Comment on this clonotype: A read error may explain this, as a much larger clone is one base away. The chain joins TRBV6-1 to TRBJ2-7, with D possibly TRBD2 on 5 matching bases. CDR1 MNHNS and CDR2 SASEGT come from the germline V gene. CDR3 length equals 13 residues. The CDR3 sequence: CASTLAIGYEQHF. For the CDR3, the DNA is TGTGCCAGCACTCTAGCCATCGGCTACGAGCAGCACTTC.

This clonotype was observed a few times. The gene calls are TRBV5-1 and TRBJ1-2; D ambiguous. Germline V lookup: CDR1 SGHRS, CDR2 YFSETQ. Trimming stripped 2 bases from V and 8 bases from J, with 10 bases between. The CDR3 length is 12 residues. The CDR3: CASSFEQSGYTF. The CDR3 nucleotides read TGCGCCAGCAGCTTCGAACAATCCGGCTACACCTTC.

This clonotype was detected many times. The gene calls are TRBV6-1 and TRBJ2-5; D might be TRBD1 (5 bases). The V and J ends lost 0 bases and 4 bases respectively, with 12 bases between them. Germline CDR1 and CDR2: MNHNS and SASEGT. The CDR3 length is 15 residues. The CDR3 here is CASSEAGAPGETQYF. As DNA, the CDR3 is TGTGCCAGCAGTGAAGCTGGGGCCCCCGGAGAGACCCAGTACTTC.

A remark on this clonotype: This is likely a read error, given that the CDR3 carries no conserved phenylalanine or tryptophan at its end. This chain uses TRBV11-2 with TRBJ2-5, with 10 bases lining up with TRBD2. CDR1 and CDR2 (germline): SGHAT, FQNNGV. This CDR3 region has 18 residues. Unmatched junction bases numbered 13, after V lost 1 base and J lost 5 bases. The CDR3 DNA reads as TGTGCCAGCAGCTTAGGGGCTAGCGGGAGTCCGGGGTCGGAGACCCAGTACTCC. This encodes CASSLGASGSPGSETQYS.

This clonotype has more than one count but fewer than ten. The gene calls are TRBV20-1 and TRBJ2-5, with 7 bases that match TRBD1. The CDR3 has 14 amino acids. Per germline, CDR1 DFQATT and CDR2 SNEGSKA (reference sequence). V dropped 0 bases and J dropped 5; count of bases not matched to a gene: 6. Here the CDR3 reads CSARDQGEWETQYF. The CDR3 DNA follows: TGCAGTGCTAGAGATCAGGGGGAGTGGGAGACCCAGTACTTC.

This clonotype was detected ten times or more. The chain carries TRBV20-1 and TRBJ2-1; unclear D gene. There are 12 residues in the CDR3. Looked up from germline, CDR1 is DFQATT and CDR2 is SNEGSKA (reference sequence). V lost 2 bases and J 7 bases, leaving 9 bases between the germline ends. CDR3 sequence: CSARRKENEQFF. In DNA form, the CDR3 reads TGCAGTGCTAGAAGGAAGGAGAATGAGCAGTTCTTC.

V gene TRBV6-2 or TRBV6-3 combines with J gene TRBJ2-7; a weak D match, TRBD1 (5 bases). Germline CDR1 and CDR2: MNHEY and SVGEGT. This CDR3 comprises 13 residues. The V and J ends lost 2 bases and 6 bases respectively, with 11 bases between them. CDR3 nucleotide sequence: TGTGCCAGCAGTTACGACAGTCTAGGCGAGCAGTACTTC. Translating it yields CASSYDSLGEQYF.

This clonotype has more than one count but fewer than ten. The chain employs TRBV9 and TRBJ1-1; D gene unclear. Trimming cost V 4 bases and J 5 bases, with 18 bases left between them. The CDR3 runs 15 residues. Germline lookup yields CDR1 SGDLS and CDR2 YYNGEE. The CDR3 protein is CASSPRSLVGTEAFF. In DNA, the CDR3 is TGTGCCAGCAGCCCCAGGTCGTTGGTGGGAACTGAAGCTTTCTTT.

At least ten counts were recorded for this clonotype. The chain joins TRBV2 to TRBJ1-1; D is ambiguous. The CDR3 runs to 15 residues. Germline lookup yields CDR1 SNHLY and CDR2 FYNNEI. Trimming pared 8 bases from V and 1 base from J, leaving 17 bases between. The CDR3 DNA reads TGTGCCAGCGGGGAAGGTATCTCTTCGAACACTGAAGCTTTCTTT. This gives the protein CASGEGISSNTEAFF.

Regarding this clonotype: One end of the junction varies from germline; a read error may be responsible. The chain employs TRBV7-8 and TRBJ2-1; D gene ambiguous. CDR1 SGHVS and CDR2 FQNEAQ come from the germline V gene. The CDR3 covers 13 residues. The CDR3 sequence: CASSLAQGNGQFF. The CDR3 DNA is TGTGCCAGCAGCTTAGCCCAAGGGAATGGGCAGTTCTTC.

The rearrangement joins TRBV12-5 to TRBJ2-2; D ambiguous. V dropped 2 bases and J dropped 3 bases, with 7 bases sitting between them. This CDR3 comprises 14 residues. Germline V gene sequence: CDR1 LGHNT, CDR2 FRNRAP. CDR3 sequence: CASGLPPHTGELFF. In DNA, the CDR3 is TGTGCTAGTGGTTTGCCCCCTCACACCGGGGAGCTGTTTTTT.

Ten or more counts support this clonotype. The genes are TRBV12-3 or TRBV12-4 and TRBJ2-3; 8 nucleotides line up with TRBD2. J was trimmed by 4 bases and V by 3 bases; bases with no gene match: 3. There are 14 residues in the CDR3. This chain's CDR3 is CASSFAGGPDTQYF. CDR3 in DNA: TGTGCCAGCAGTTTTGCGGGGGGCCCAGATACGCAGTATTTT.

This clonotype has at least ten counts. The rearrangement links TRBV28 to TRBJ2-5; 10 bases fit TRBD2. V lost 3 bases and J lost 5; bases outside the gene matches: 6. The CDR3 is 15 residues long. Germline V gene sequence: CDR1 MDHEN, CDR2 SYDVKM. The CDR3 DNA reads TGTGCCAGCAGTTTTCCTAGCGGGAGCATCGAGACCCAGTACTTC. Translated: CASSFPSGSIETQYF.